Each of the 11 T cell receptor beta chains below was sequenced from the same sample in a study of blood T cell repertoires in COVID-19. The method was immunoSEQ multiplex PCR; TCRdb's version includes in-frame clones alone and lacks a portion of them. The sample has under 350,000 clones; 65% to 90% are singletons. Sequencing input: PBMCs or T cells enriched from blood (not recorded which). Every receptor here comes from a woman in her thirties or forties with acute COVID-19.

The gene calls are TRBV3-1 (or the pseudogene TRBV3-2) and TRBJ2-2; D remains ambiguous. Trimming removed 1 base at V and 4 bases at J, with 10 bases between. Per the germline V gene, CDR1 is LGHDT and CDR2 is YNNKEL (reference sequence). The CDR3 covers 15 residues. The CDR3 region has the DNA TGTGCCAGCAGCCAAGTCACCGGGTTCACCGGGGAGCTGTTTTTT. Protein: CASSQVTGFTGELFF.

The chain links TRBV7-2 to TRBJ1-2, with 8 bases aligning to TRBD1. This CDR3 contains 14 residues. The J segment lost 7 bases and the V segment lost 5 bases, leaving 9 bases of the junction unmatched. Germline CDR1 and CDR2: SGHTA and FQGNSA. CDR3 in amino acids: CASSDSGGIGGYTF. The DNA of the CDR3 is TGTGCCAGCAGCGATTCAGGGGGCATAGGTGGCTACACCTTC.

The chain recombines TRBV7-2 with TRBJ1-2; 8 bases are a match to TRBD1. Trimming at V came to 5 bases and at J to 7 bases, leaving 9 bases not matched to a gene. This CDR3 has 14 residues. The germline gives CDR1 SGHTA, CDR2 FQGNSA. The CDR3 reads CASSQGTGVGGYTF. The CDR3 DNA follows: TGTGCCAGCAGCCAAGGGACAGGCGTGGGTGGCTACACCTTC.

The chain combines TRBV6-5 with TRBJ1-2; D is possibly TRBD1 (5 bases). In germline, CDR1 is MNHEY, CDR2 SVGAGI. Between the trimmed V and J ends, which lost 2 bases and 3 bases, there was a span of 10 bases. This CDR3 has 14 amino acids. The CDR3 spells CASSYRGADYGYTF. The CDR3 nucleotides read TGTGCCAGCAGTTACAGGGGTGCGGACTATGGCTACACCTTC.

This chain uses TRBV5-1 with TRBJ2-7, with D maybe TRBD1 (7 bases). From germline, CDR1 is SGHRS and CDR2 YFSETQ. The CDR3 covers 19 residues. Deletions cut 0 bases from V and 4 bases from J, with 26 bases between. Written as DNA, the CDR3 is TGCGCCAGCAGCTTGGGCAGGGACAGAATAGCGGCTGGGACTTACGAGCAGTACTTC. Residues: CASSLGRDRIAAGTYEQYF.

The chain is built from TRBV6-5 and TRBJ2-7; a weak D match, TRBD2 (5 bases). Trimming took off 0 bases at V and 2 bases at J, with 14 bases between the two ends. CDR3 size: 16 residues. CDR1 and CDR2 from the germline V gene are MNHEY and SVGAGI. The CDR3 here is CASSYSPRVSTYEQYF. The CDR3, as DNA: TGTGCCAGCAGTTACTCCCCGCGGGTCAGTACCTACGAGCAGTACTTC.

The rearrangement links TRBV4-2 to TRBJ2-1, with 13 bases lining up with TRBD2. This CDR3 has 16 residues. The V gene's germline CDR1 is LGHNA and CDR2 YNFKEQ. J gave up 5 bases and V 5 bases, and 6 bases lay outside the gene matches. In DNA, the CDR3 is TGTGCCAGCAGCGCTCGACTAGCGGGGGGTCACAATGAGCAGTTCTTC. Translated, it gives CASSARLAGGHNEQFF.

V gene TRBV7-8 combines with J gene TRBJ1-6; possible D gene TRBD1, 6 bases. Per the germline V gene, CDR1 is SGHVS and CDR2 is FQNEAQ. V lost 1 base and J 10 bases, leaving 11 bases between the germline ends. The CDR3 has 14 amino acids. The CDR3 sequence is CASSLDRVGSPLHF. The CDR3 DNA reads as TGTGCCAGCAGCTTAGACAGGGTGGGGTCACCCCTCCACTTT.

This clone was detected only once. Other DNA sequences in the sample encode the same CDR3. The DNA of the CDR3 is TGTGCCAGCAGTTACAGGGGTAATCAGCCCCAGCATTTT. Its protein product is CASSYRGNQPQHF. The genes are TRBV6-5 and TRBJ1-5; the D gene is possibly TRBD1 (5 bases). CDR1 and CDR2 (germline): MNHEY, SVGAGI. CDR3 length equals 13 residues. Trimming took off 2 bases at V and 4 bases at J, with 6 bases between the two ends.

The chain is built from TRBV12-3 or TRBV12-4 and TRBJ2-3; 7 bases are shared with TRBD1. V dropped 3 bases and J dropped 14; count of bases not matched to a gene: 5. The CDR3 is made up of 11 amino acids. CDR3 DNA: TGTGCCAGCAGTTTGGACAGGTTAGGGTATTTT. Encoded protein: CASSLDRLGYF.

The table lists this clone with a few counts. This chain connects TRBV11-2 to TRBJ2-7, with 13 bases identical to TRBD2. The CDR3 spans 18 residues. Germline CDR1 and CDR2: SGHAT and FQNNGV. J was trimmed by 2 bases and V by 3 bases; bases with no gene match: 10. In DNA, the CDR3 is TGTGCCAGCAGCTTCGGACTAGCGGGAGTAAGACCGACCTACGAGCAGTACTTC. It encodes CASSFGLAGVRPTYEQYF.